These 15 T cell receptor beta chains originate from one sample sequenced in a study of CXCR3-negative and CXCR3-positive naive CD8 T cells. UMI labels and 5' RACE were used to prepare the TRB cDNA libraries. From its re-call of the 5' RACE reads, TCRdb lists each CDR3 protein once, without DNA. The sample totals tens of thousands of distinct CDR3 sequences. The sequencing sample was made of naive CXCR3- CD8+ T cells from blood. Described subset: CD45RO-CCR7+CD27+CD95- naive CD8+ T cells lacking CXCR3 (TNR3-). Source of these receptors: a human donor in good health. Some clones in this sample may be carry-over from other donors' samples.

This chain joins TRBV4-1 and TRBJ2-3; TCRdb's assignment of TRBD2 cannot be checked, as there is no DNA. The length of the CDR3 is 16 residues. Looked up from germline, CDR1 is MGHRA and CDR2 is YSYEKL. CDR3 sequence reads: CASSPPSGLPLDTQYF.

The rearrangement joins TRBV12-3 or TRBV12-4 to TRBJ2-5; absent DNA, TCRdb's TRBD2 call cannot be checked. The CDR3 is 16 amino acids. The CDR3: CASSWGTERSQETQYF.

The genes are TRBV19 and TRBJ2-2; TCRdb gives TRBD1 as the D gene, but with no DNA this cannot be confirmed. CDR3 length: 16 amino acids. The germline V gene encodes CDR1 LNHDA and CDR2 SQIVND (reference sequence). The CDR3 sequence is CASTIDGGSNTGELFF. The full variable domain, rest sourced from reference TRBV19 and TRBJ2-2, is DGGITQSPKYLFRKEGQNVTLSCEQNLNHDAMYWYRQDPGQGLRLIYYSQIVNDFQKGDIAEGYSVSREKKESFPLTVTSAQKNPTAFYLCASTIDGGSNTGELFFGEGSRLTVL.

The rearrangement joins TRBV15 to TRBJ2-5; TCRdb lists TRBD2, though no DNA is available to test this call. The CDR3 runs to 15 residues. The germline gives CDR1 LNHNV, CDR2 YYDKDF (reference sequence). The CDR3 reads CATSGLAGEGETQYF.

V is TRBV28 and J is TRBJ2-3; TCRdb's D call, TRBD1, is unchecked because there is no DNA. The CDR3 sequence is 15 residues long. From germline, CDR1 is MDHEN and CDR2 SYDVKM. CDR3 protein: CASSFWRDRADTQYF.

The genes are TRBV29-1 and TRBJ2-1; TCRdb gives TRBD2 as the D gene, but with no DNA this cannot be confirmed. Germline lookup yields CDR1 SQVTM and CDR2 ANQGSEA. CDR3 size: 19 residues. CDR3: CSVDFQQTSGRGPYNEQFF.

The chain uses TRBV29-1 and TRBJ2-5; the D gene TCRdb calls, TRBD1, cannot be checked with no DNA. The CDR3 loop spans 15 amino acids. Germline CDR1 and CDR2: SQVTM and ANQGSEA. The chain's CDR3 is CSVETATGLIETQYF.

The chain carries TRBV28 and TRBJ2-7; the D call from TCRdb, TRBD2, cannot be confirmed without DNA. CDR1 is MDHEN and CDR2 is SYDVKM in the germline V gene. The CDR3 is made up of 14 amino acids. CDR3 sequence: CASIGSGSSYEQYF.

The CDR3 here is CASSFLYGTGGAGANVLTF. J is TRBJ2-6 and V is TRBV23-1; TCRdb reports TRBD1, a call that lacks DNA to check it against. TRBV23-1 is an open reading frame whose function is uncertain. The CDR3 sequence is 19 residues long.

The CDR3 region is CASSSGGSSGRSKSYEQYF. The chain joins TRBV7-9 to TRBJ2-7; no DNA is available, so the TRBD2 call from TCRdb remains unchecked. The CDR3 contains 19 residues. CDR1 is SEHNR, CDR2 FQNEAQ, per germline (reference sequence).

The chain is built from TRBV12-3 or TRBV12-4 and TRBJ2-1; TCRdb names TRBD2, which stays unverified in the absence of DNA. CDR3 length equals 14 residues. CDR3 sequence reads: CASHSGGRLNEQFF.

The chain employs TRBV7-3 and TRBJ2-1; there is no DNA to check the TCRdb D call of TRBD1. Germline-derived CDR1 and CDR2 are SGHTA and FQGTGA. The CDR3 runs 15 residues. The CDR3 protein is CASSPTGRSDNEQFF.

The V and J genes are TRBV13 and TRBJ1-1. Germline CDR1 and CDR2: PRHDT and FYEKMQ (reference sequence). The CDR3 has 15 amino acids. This chain's CDR3 is CASSLGPTGNTEALF.

The V call is TRBV7-9, the J call TRBJ1-4; without DNA, the TCRdb call of TRBD1 cannot be checked. CDR3 length: 19 residues. Germline-derived CDR1 and CDR2 are SEHNR and FQNEAQ (reference sequence). CDR3 residues: CASSLVRPGGFVGNEKLFF. The variable domain in full, with the rest retrieved from reference TRBV7-9 and TRBJ1-4, is DTGVSQNPRHKITKRGQNVTFRCDPISEHNRLYWYRQTLGQGPEFLTYFQNEAQLEKSRLLSDRFSAERPKGSFSTLEIQRTEQGDSAMYLCASSLVRPGGFVGNEKLFFGSGTQLSVL.

This sequence joins TRBV12-3 or TRBV12-4 and TRBJ2-3. This CDR3 has 13 amino acids. The CDR3 loop reads CASSFGWTDTQYF.